The 2 T cell receptor beta chains presented below share a single source sample, sequenced in a study of beta chain features in type 1 diabetes. Findings and limits, study-wide: A moderate, significant TCRB CDR3 shortening appeared in type 1 diabetes across four CD4+ subsets.

These TCRs' antigens remain unknown. The entirety of the isolated RNA underwent reverse transcription, so expressed TCRB transcripts were sequenced. Clones were read by immunoSEQ multiplex PCR, and TCRdb kept only the in-frame ones, dropping some. The table lists about 150,000 clones, 9% to 12% of them singletons. The sample comprised central memory CD4+ T cells from blood. The origin of the receptors is a man younger than 40 with type 1 diabetes.

This clone was seen more than once but under ten times. The rearrangement uses TRBV5-4 and TRBJ2-3; TRBD1 matches at 8 bases. V was pared by 4 bases and J by 4 bases, with 8 bases of the junction left unmatched. Germline V gene sequence: CDR1 SGHNT, CDR2 YYREEE (reference sequence). This CDR3 has 15 residues. The chain's CDR3 is CASSTPTGAADTQYF. CDR3 bases: TGTGCCAGCAGCACCCCGACAGGGGCTGCAGATACGCAGTATTTT.

In its sample, this clone was seen a few times. This same CDR3 is encoded by further DNA sequences in the sample. V is TRBV11-2 and J is TRBJ2-5; 7 nucleotides line up with TRBD2. V lost 5 bases to trimming and J lost 3 bases; unmatched junction nucleotides: 6. Germline CDR1 is SGHAT and CDR2 is FQNNGV. The CDR3 is 14 residues long. CDR3 bases: TGTGCCAGCAGCCCTGCCGGGACTAAAGAGACCCAGTACTTC. Protein sequence: CASSPAGTKETQYF.